These 22 T cell receptor beta chains were sequenced from one sample in a study of T-cell memory formation after mild COVID-19. A single record per CDR3 protein comes from TCRdb applying MiXCR to the 5' RACE reads. The profile covers more than 450,000 distinct CDR3 sequences, with 18% appearing a single time and about 12% taken by the ten largest. Sequencing was carried out using PBMCs or a T cell subset sorted from them (not recorded which). Source of these receptors: an adult woman who had mild COVID-19 (a few samples of this study predate the infection). Cell type and time point are not known.

The rearrangement uses TRBV11-3 and TRBJ1-4; TRBD1 agrees at 8 bases. There are 16 residues in the CDR3. The V and J ends lost 4 bases and 7 bases, in that order; junction bases with no gene match: 11. Germline V gene lookup returns CDR1 SGHNT and CDR2 YENEEA. The DNA of the CDR3 is TGTGCCAGCAGCTCGGCCGCACAGGGGGTGGGTGAAAAACTGTTTTTT. Its protein product is CASSSAAQGVGEKLFF.

In its sample, this clonotype was seen a few times. For the CDR3, the DNA is TGTGCCAGCAGCTTAGCAGCGACCGGCCCCTACGAGCAGTACTTC. Protein sequence: CASSLAATGPYEQYF. The rearrangement links TRBV7-6 to TRBJ2-7; D is undetermined. The CDR3 sequence is 15 residues long. Germline V CDR1 and CDR2: SGHVS, FNYEAQ. V gave up 0 bases and J gave up 2 bases, with 11 bases separating them.

This clonotype was counted only a few times. The chain couples TRBV7-9 to TRBJ1-2; D is ambiguous. Germline V CDR1 and CDR2: SEHNR, FQNEAQ (reference sequence). The CDR3 spans 14 residues. Trimming left V 1 base short and J 8 bases short, with 14 bases between. The CDR3 region is CASSLVSLGSGYTF. CDR3 in DNA: TGTGCCAGCAGCTTAGTTTCCCTCGGTAGCGGCTACACCTTC.

The chain carries TRBV12-3 or TRBV12-4 and TRBJ2-3, with 10 bases aligning to TRBD2. CDR3 size: 16 residues. V was clipped by 6 bases and J by 2 bases; unmatched bases: 8. The CDR3 DNA follows: TGTGCCAGCAGCCGTACTAGCGGGGCATCCACAGATACGCAGTATTTT. Its protein product is CASSRTSGASTDTQYF.

The rearrangement uses TRBV16 and TRBJ2-1; weak D call: TRBD2 (6 bases). The V end lost 4 bases, the J end lost 7 bases, and 14 bases lay between the germline ends. Per the germline V gene, CDR1 is KGHSY and CDR2 is FQNENV. The CDR3 consists of 14 residues. The CDR3 DNA follows: TGTGCCAGCAGCCTATCCCATCGGGGGAATGAGCAGTTCTTC. Translating it yields CASSLSHRGNEQFF.

The chain is built from TRBV5-1 and TRBJ1-1; possibly TRBD1 for D (6 bases). Deletions cut 0 bases from V and 3 bases from J, with 21 bases between. Germline-derived CDR1 and CDR2 are SGHRS and YFSETQ. The CDR3 is made up of 18 amino acids. The CDR3 nucleotides read TGCGCCAGCAGCTTGGGAGGCACAGGGAAGGGTTGGGACACTGAAGCTTTCTTT. This encodes CASSLGGTGKGWDTEAFF. The complete variable domain, with remaining parts taken from reference TRBV5-1 and TRBJ1-1, reads KAGVTQTPRYLIKTRGQQVTLSCSPISGHRSVSWYQQTPGQGLQFLFEYFSETQRNKGNFPGRFSGRQFSNSRSEMNVSTLELGDSALYLCASSLGGTGKGWDTEAFFGQGTRLTVV.

This chain uses TRBV15 with TRBJ1-6, with TRBD1 matching over 8 bases. CDR3 size: 16 residues. Looked up from germline, CDR1 is LNHNV and CDR2 is YYDKDF (reference sequence). The J segment lost 10 bases and the V segment lost 1 base, leaving 9 bases of the junction unmatched. DNA for the CDR3: TGTGCCACCAGCAGAGGTATGGACAGGGTCAACTCACCCCTCCACTTT. Translating gives CATSRGMDRVNSPLHF. Full variable domain (outside the CDR3, taken from reference TRBV15 and TRBJ1-6): DAMVIQNPRYQVTQFGKPVTLSCSQTLNHNVMYWYQQKSSQAPKLLFHYYDKDFNNEADTPDNFQSRRPNTSFCFLDIRSPGLGDTAMYLCATSRGMDRVNSPLHFGNGTRLTVT.

This clonotype was recorded a few times. The chain's CDR3 is CASSPRLTRGVTQETQYF. CDR3 nucleotides: TGTGCCAGCTCACCACGACTGACAAGGGGGGTCACCCAAGAGACCCAGTACTTC. V usage is TRBV18 and J usage is TRBJ2-5; D assignment may be TRBD1 or TRBD2 (6 bases each). The CDR3 contains 18 residues. The V gene's germline CDR1 is KGHSH and CDR2 LQKENI. V lost 1 base and J 1 base, leaving 19 bases between the germline ends.

The table lists this clonotype with many counts. The chain recombines TRBV7-3 with TRBJ2-1; 7 bases agree with TRBD2. Germline V gene lookup returns CDR1 SGHTA and CDR2 FQGTGA. Germline trimming cut 2 bases from V and 4 bases from J; bases unmatched to any gene: 5. CDR3 size: 15 residues. Written as DNA, the CDR3 is TGTGCCAGCAGCTTAGGCCGGGGGGTTTACAATGAGCAGTTCTTC. Protein sequence: CASSLGRGVYNEQFF.

The gene calls are TRBV20-1 and TRBJ2-7; tentatively, D is TRBD2 (6 bases). This CDR3 contains 13 residues. The germline CDR1 and CDR2 sequences are DFQATT and SNEGSKA (reference sequence). V was cut by 7 bases and J by 1 base, with 14 bases left in between. The CDR3 region is CSGVGGDSYEQYF. CDR3 in DNA: TGCAGTGGGGTGGGCGGGGATTCCTACGAGCAGTACTTC.

This clonotype was seen more than once but under ten times. This chain links TRBV5-1 with TRBJ2-1; D is unresolved. This CDR3 spans 15 amino acids. The germline V gene has CDR1 SGHRS and CDR2 YFSETQ. The V and J ends lost 3 bases and 0 bases respectively, with 10 bases between them. The CDR3 DNA reads as TGCGCCAGCAGCTCCTCAGTGATCTCCTACAATGAGCAGTTCTTC. It encodes CASSSSVISYNEQFF.

This clonotype occurred a few times. The CDR3 DNA reads TGTGCCAGCTCACGCGCCGGGACAGATTACAATGAGCAGTTCTTC. This sequence encodes CASSRAGTDYNEQFF. The chain carries TRBV18 and TRBJ2-1; 7 nucleotides agree with TRBD1. The germline gives CDR1 KGHSH, CDR2 LQKENI. With 4 bases clipped from V and 4 bases from J, the junction kept 7 bases outside the gene matches. The CDR3 is 15 residues long.

The rearrangement uses TRBV11-2 and TRBJ2-1; no clear D. V gave up 1 base and J gave up 9 bases, with 10 bases separating them. Germline CDR1 SGHAT, CDR2 FQNNGV. The CDR3 consists of 13 residues. The CDR3 here is CASSLGLNGEQFF. The DNA for the CDR3 is TGTGCCAGCAGCTTAGGCCTTAATGGTGAGCAGTTCTTC.

This clonotype was counted at least ten times. V usage is TRBV4-3 and J usage is TRBJ2-2, with 7 bases that match TRBD1. This CDR3 has 15 residues. CDR1 is LGHNA, CDR2 YSLEER, per germline. J lost 6 bases, V lost 0 bases, and 4 bases had no gene match. The CDR3 reads CASSQDEGAPGELFF. CDR3 in DNA: TGCGCCAGCAGCCAAGACGAGGGGGCGCCCGGGGAGCTGTTTTTT.

The rearrangement joins TRBV5-5 to TRBJ2-1; no clear D gene. This CDR3 has 16 residues. The V gene's germline CDR1 is SGHKS and CDR2 YYEKEE (reference sequence). The V end was cut by 1 base, the J end by 0 bases, with 11 bases between. The CDR3, as DNA: TGTGCCAGCAGCTTGTTACAACCCAACTCCTACAATGAGCAGTTCTTC. This encodes CASSLLQPNSYNEQFF. The variable domain in full, completed from reference TRBV5-5 and TRBJ2-1, reads DAGVTQSPTHLIKTRGQQVTLRCSPISGHKSVSWYQQVLGQGPQFIFQYYEKEERGRGNFPDRFSARQFPNYSSELNVNALLLGDSALYLCASSLLQPNSYNEQFFGPGTRLTVL.

V is TRBV7-2 and J is TRBJ2-1; D is perhaps TRBD1 (5 bases). V was trimmed by 2 bases and J by 2 bases, leaving 13 bases between them. The CDR3 sequence is 16 residues long. CDR1 and CDR2 (germline): SGHTA, FQGNSA. In DNA form, the CDR3 reads TGTGCCAGCAGCTTATCGATTCAGGGTACCTACAATGAGCAGTTCTTC. The encoded protein is CASSLSIQGTYNEQFF.

Many counts were recorded for this clonotype. The J gene is TRBJ1-1, the V gene TRBV6-6, with 9 bases fitting TRBD1. After removal of 8 bases from V and 0 bases from J, the junction contained 1 base not matched to a gene. Germline lookup yields CDR1 MNHNY and CDR2 SVGAGI (reference sequence). CDR3 length: 13 amino acids. In DNA form, the CDR3 reads TGTGCCAGCCGGACAGGGGTGAACACTGAAGCTTTCTTT. Encoded protein: CASRTGVNTEAFF.

This clonotype was seen ten or more times. The V call is TRBV7-9, the J call TRBJ1-1, with unresolved D. The CDR3 has 12 amino acids. The germline V gene encodes CDR1 SEHNR and CDR2 FQNEAQ (reference sequence). Deletions cut 7 bases from V and 0 bases from J, with 6 bases between. This chain's CDR3 is CASTIVNTEAFF. The CDR3 DNA is TGTGCCAGCACCATAGTGAACACTGAAGCTTTCTTT.

This clonotype was seen a handful of times. The DNA is left out, because the CDR3 cannot be placed on it with certainty; the CDR3 is given as TCRdb lists it. The chain combines TRBV9 with TRBJ2-1; the table calls TRBD2, which could not be checked here. The germline V gene has CDR1 SGDLS and CDR2 YYNGEE. With termini counted, the CDR3 has 17 amino acids. This CDR3 reads CASSPSFGQGTSGRAFF.

This clonotype was detected a few times. This chain joins TRBV4-3 and TRBJ2-3, with 9 bases that match TRBD1. CDR1 is LGHNA and CDR2 is YSLEER in the germline V gene. V trimming: 4 bases; J trimming: 2 bases; junction bases outside the gene matches: 7. The CDR3 runs 16 residues. As DNA, the CDR3 is TGCGCCAGCAGCCCCGGGACAGGGAGCCTCACAGATACGCAGTATTTT. Translation gives CASSPGTGSLTDTQYF.

This clonotype was counted ten times or more. V gene TRBV6-6 combines with J gene TRBJ2-1, with D perhaps matching TRBD1 or TRBD2 (7 bases each). This CDR3 spans 15 amino acids. The V and J ends lost 6 bases and 3 bases respectively, with 15 bases between them. Per germline, CDR1 MNHNY and CDR2 SVGAGI (reference sequence). The CDR3 spells CASSRGDSSYNEQFF. CDR3 bases: TGTGCCAGCAGCCGGGGGGACAGCAGCTACAATGAGCAGTTCTTC.

The chain couples TRBV7-2 to TRBJ2-1, with TRBD2 identical over 12 bases. CDR3 length: 17 residues. V shed 5 bases and J 6 bases; nucleotides not matched to a gene: 11. Germline-derived CDR1 and CDR2 are SGHTA and FQGNSA. The CDR3 here is CASSKGLAGAIGNEQFF. CDR3 in DNA: TGTGCCAGCAGCAAGGGACTAGCGGGTGCGATCGGCAATGAGCAGTTCTTC.